The 27 T cell receptor beta chains below were found in one sample sequenced in a study of T-cell memory formation after mild COVID-19. From the 5' RACE reads, TCRdb called clonotypes with MiXCR, one entry per CDR3 protein. The data hold just over 300,000 distinct CDR3 sequences, with just under 20% observed a single time. The source material was PBMCs or a T cell subset sorted from them (not recorded which). These TCRs come from a man aged 18-30 years who had mild COVID-19 (a few samples of this study predate the infection). Cell type and time point are not known.

This clonotype was picked up a small number of times. The V gene is TRBV4-3, the J gene TRBJ2-2; TRBD1 agrees at 9 bases. The germline V gene has CDR1 LGHNA and CDR2 YSLEER. Trimming cost V 0 bases and J 0 bases; bases outside gene matches: 8. The CDR3 extends over 19 amino acids. CDR3 protein: CASSQDFGQGIANTGELFF. The CDR3 DNA is TGCGCCAGCAGCCAAGATTTCGGACAGGGGATCGCGAACACCGGGGAGCTGTTTTTT.

This clonotype was counted many times. The V gene is TRBV4-1, the J gene TRBJ1-5; maybe TRBD1 (5 bases). The CDR3 consists of 16 residues. With 6 bases removed from V and 7 bases from J, the gap between germline ends came to 22 bases. Germline V CDR1 and CDR2: MGHRA, YSYEKL. In nucleotides, the CDR3 is TGCGCCAGCAGGCCTGACCGGGACTCCGGTCCCCAGCCCCAGCATTTT. This gives the protein CASRPDRDSGPQPQHF.

The table lists this clonotype with a few counts. J is TRBJ2-5 and V is TRBV7-2; D is uncertain. The CDR3 runs 14 residues. V was pared by 1 base and J by 0 bases, with 6 bases between. Germline V gene lookup returns CDR1 SGHTA and CDR2 FQGNSA. In DNA form, the CDR3 reads TGTGCCAGCAGCTTAGTGCCGTACCAAGAGACCCAGTACTTC. It codes for CASSLVPYQETQYF.

This CDR3 is CASRSLAGGQETQYF. The CDR3 DNA follows: TGCGCCAGCAGATCGCTAGCGGGGGGTCAAGAGACCCAGTACTTC. J is TRBJ2-5 and V is TRBV5-1; 11 bases fit TRBD2. Trimming removed 5 bases from V and 2 bases from J; junction bases left unmatched: 5. Germline CDR1 is SGHRS and CDR2 is YFSETQ. CDR3 length: 15 amino acids.

The chain links TRBV20-1 to TRBJ2-5; TRBD2 might be the D (6 bases). This CDR3 has 11 residues. In germline, CDR1 is DFQATT, CDR2 SNEGSKA (reference sequence). The V gene lost 6 bases and the J gene lost 9 bases, with 14 bases spanning the gap. The DNA for the CDR3 is TGCAGTGCCAACCCCGGGGAGGCCCAGTACTTC. Translating it yields CSANPGEAQYF.

Note on this clonotype: One end of the junction varies from germline; a read error may be responsible. This sequence joins TRBV7-6 and TRBJ2-1, with TRBD2 as a possible D gene (7 bases). Germline lookup yields CDR1 SGHVS and CDR2 FNYEAQ. The CDR3 spans 14 residues. The CDR3 DNA reads TGTGCCAGCAGCTTAGAGGGGGGGGTTAGCCCGAATATCTTC. It encodes CASSLEGGVSPNIF. Based on the CDR3 plus reference TRBV7-6 and TRBJ2-1, the full variable domain is GAGVSQSPRYKVTKRGQDVALRCDPISGHVSLYWYRQALGQGPEFLTYFNYEAQQDKSGLPNDRFSAERPEGSISTLTIQRTEQRDSAMYRCASSLEGGVSPNIFGPGTRLTVL.

This clonotype was observed a few times. The J gene is TRBJ2-1, the V gene TRBV20-1; 9 bases agree with TRBD2. The CDR3 totals 13 residues. Germline V gene data show CDR1 as DFQATT and CDR2 as SNEGSKA (reference sequence). Unmatched junction bases numbered 9, after V lost 3 bases and J lost 12 bases. Written as DNA, the CDR3 is TGCAGTGCTAGGACTAGCGGTATCATGGGGCAGTTCTTC. It encodes CSARTSGIMGQFF.

The chain has TRBV7-9 and TRBJ2-7; D not resolved. V was shortened by 1 base and J by 2 bases, with 12 bases between the two germline ends. This CDR3 contains 15 residues. CDR1 SEHNR and CDR2 FQNEAQ come from the germline V gene (reference sequence). CDR3 DNA: TGTGCCAGCAGCTTAGGGACGGTGTCTCCCTACGAGCAGTACTTC. Residues: CASSLGTVSPYEQYF.

In its sample, this clonotype was seen a few times. The rearrangement uses TRBV5-1 and TRBJ2-5; TRBD2 matches 7 bases. J lost 5 bases, V lost 0 bases, and 7 bases had no gene match. Germline CDR1 is SGHRS and CDR2 is YFSETQ. CDR3 length equals 15 residues. The CDR3 spells CASSLDAWGGETQYF. CDR3 bases: TGCGCCAGCAGCTTGGACGCCTGGGGGGGGGAGACCCAGTACTTC.

The chain is built from TRBV7-2 and TRBJ1-6, with a possible D match to TRBD1 (6 bases). V lost 2 bases to trimming and J lost 8 bases, with 13 bases between them. From germline, CDR1 is SGHTA and CDR2 FQGNSA. There are 15 residues in the CDR3. CDR3: CASSLQAGEYSPLHF. For the CDR3, the DNA is TGTGCCAGCAGCTTACAGGCAGGGGAATATTCACCCCTCCACTTT.

This clonotype was counted a few times. The V gene is TRBV20-1, the J gene TRBJ1-1; possibly TRBD1 for D (5 bases). V shed 2 bases and J shed 5 bases, with 9 bases lying between them. CDR3 size: 12 residues. From germline, CDR1 is DFQATT and CDR2 SNEGSKA (reference sequence). CDR3 DNA: TGCAGTGCTAGAAGGGGCGGAACTGAAGCTTTCTTT. Protein sequence: CSARRGGTEAFF.

The rearrangement joins TRBV18 to TRBJ1-1; tentatively, D is TRBD1 (5 bases). The length of the CDR3 is 13 residues. V lost 6 bases, J lost 5 bases, and 13 bases lay in between. The germline gives CDR1 KGHSH, CDR2 LQKENI. In DNA, the CDR3 is TGTGCCAGCTCGCTACTTGGGACTACTGAAGCTTTCTTT. It specifies CASSLLGTTEAFF.

This clonotype has only a few counts. The gene calls are TRBV12-3 or TRBV12-4 and TRBJ1-1; no firm D call. CDR3 length: 12 amino acids. The ends were cut back, 7 bases at V and 7 bases at J, with 13 bases in the middle. CDR3 protein: CASTSGLFEAFF. As DNA, the CDR3 is TGTGCCAGCACGAGTGGGCTCTTTGAAGCTTTCTTT.

The chain couples TRBV5-1 to TRBJ2-7; 8 bases are a match to TRBD1. The V segment lost 0 bases and the J segment 7 bases; nucleotides outside the gene matches: 15. CDR3 size: 17 residues. Germline V gives CDR1 SGHRS, CDR2 YFSETQ. The CDR3 DNA follows: TGCGCCAGCAGCTTGGCCCCCTGGGCAGGGGGCTCGATGGAGCAGTACTTC. Protein sequence: CASSLAPWAGGSMEQYF.

This chain connects TRBV12-3 or TRBV12-4 to TRBJ1-2; D unresolved. Trimming took off 5 bases at V and 2 bases at J, with 12 bases between the two ends. This CDR3 region has 14 residues. The CDR3 spells CASSLQLQNYGYTF. The DNA of the CDR3 is TGTGCCAGCAGTCTCCAACTCCAGAACTATGGCTACACCTTC.

V and J are TRBV5-1 and TRBJ2-7; 7 bases are a match to TRBD1. Germline CDR1 is SGHRS and CDR2 is YFSETQ. CDR3 size: 14 residues. Trimming at V came to 3 bases and at J to 3 bases, leaving 6 bases not matched to a gene. The CDR3 region has the DNA TGCGCCAGCAGCTACTACAGGGGCAACTACGAGCAGTACTTC. Its translation is CASSYYRGNYEQYF.

This clonotype has a handful of counts. The chain is built from TRBV5-6 and TRBJ1-2; D remains unclear. The CDR3 contains 11 residues. V was cut by 4 bases and J by 2 bases, with 3 bases left in between. CDR1 and CDR2 from the germline V gene are SGHDT and YYEEEE. The CDR3 spells CASSRNYGYTF. The CDR3 DNA sequence: TGTGCCAGCAGCAGGAACTATGGCTACACCTTC.

This clonotype turned up a few times. The rearrangement uses TRBV20-1 and TRBJ1-2, with 8 nucleotides matching TRBD1. The J segment lost 8 bases and the V segment lost 4 bases, leaving 12 bases of the junction unmatched. CDR1 and CDR2 from the germline V gene are DFQATT and SNEGSKA (reference sequence). This CDR3 has 14 amino acids. The CDR3 sequence is CSATPGQATFGYTF. CDR3 DNA: TGCAGTGCTACTCCGGGACAGGCGACCTTCGGCTACACCTTC.

Regarding this clonotype: One end of the junction varies from germline; a read error may be responsible. This sequence joins TRBV20-1 and TRBJ2-7; D ambiguous. The CDR3 runs to 11 residues. The germline V gene has CDR1 DFQATT and CDR2 SNEGSKA (reference sequence). The CDR3 nucleotides are TGCAGTGCTCGAGACTCTCTCGAGCAGTACTTC. It yields the protein CSARDSLEQYF.

This clonotype appeared a few times. The V call is TRBV11-2, the J call TRBJ1-1; D might be TRBD1 (6 bases). Germline CDR1 is SGHAT and CDR2 is FQNNGV. The ends were cut back, 0 bases at V and 1 base at J, with 12 bases in the middle. This CDR3 comprises 16 residues. The CDR3 loop is CASSLDGGLGNTEAFF. The CDR3 DNA sequence: TGTGCCAGCAGCTTAGATGGGGGCCTGGGGAACACTGAAGCTTTCTTT.

This clonotype was observed a handful of times. V gene TRBV20-1 combines with J gene TRBJ2-3; 10 bases align to TRBD2. The CDR3 consists of 15 residues. From germline, CDR1 is DFQATT and CDR2 SNEGSKA (reference sequence). V lost 6 bases, J lost 6 bases, and 12 bases stayed unmatched. The CDR3 nucleotides read TGCAGTGCCGAGAGGCGTCTAGCGGGGGAGGATACGCAGTATTTT. Amino acids: CSAERRLAGEDTQYF.

This clonotype was counted only a few times. V gene TRBV7-9 combines with J gene TRBJ1-1; the match to TRBD1 covers 7 bases. Germline V CDR1 and CDR2: SEHNR, FQNEAQ (reference sequence). CDR3 size: 16 residues. With 5 bases clipped from V and 0 bases from J, the junction kept 9 bases outside the gene matches. CDR3 nucleotide sequence: TGTGCCAGCAGCCCAGGCCAGACAGGGTTGAACACTGAAGCTTTCTTT. As protein: CASSPGQTGLNTEAFF.

J is TRBJ2-1 and V is TRBV9, with D possibly being TRBD1 or TRBD2 (5 bases each). The V end was cut by 3 bases, the J end by 5 bases, with 12 bases between. CDR1 and CDR2 (germline): SGDLS, YYNGEE. The CDR3 has 14 amino acids. This chain's CDR3 is CASSGDPQDNEQFF. As DNA, the CDR3 is TGTGCCAGCAGCGGGGACCCCCAGGACAATGAGCAGTTCTTC.

V gene TRBV12-3 or TRBV12-4 combines with J gene TRBJ1-1; a weak D match, TRBD1 (5 bases). The ends were cut back, 7 bases at V and 6 bases at J, with 9 bases in the middle. This CDR3 region has 11 residues. The CDR3 nucleotides read TGTGCCAGCATTCAGGGTCCTGAAGCTTTCTTT. Translation: CASIQGPEAFF.

This rearrangement joins TRBV19 to TRBJ2-7; 8 positions match TRBD1. CDR1 is LNHDA and CDR2 is SQIVND in the germline V gene (reference sequence). V shed 5 bases, J shed 7 bases, and the junction held 4 bases outside the gene matches. This CDR3 is built from 12 residues. The CDR3 here is CASSGRGQEQYF. CDR3 DNA: TGTGCCAGTAGTGGCAGGGGGCAAGAGCAGTACTTC.

V gene TRBV19 combines with J gene TRBJ2-5; TRBD1 matches at 10 bases. The CDR3 is 15 amino acids. Trimming removed 6 bases from V and 6 bases from J; junction bases left unmatched: 10. CDR1 and CDR2 from the germline V gene are LNHDA and SQIVND (reference sequence). CDR3 nucleotide sequence: TGTGCCAGTAGAGAAGACAGGGGGCGCGAGAAGACCCAGTACTTC. Its protein product is CASREDRGREKTQYF.

The rearrangement joins TRBV7-9 to TRBJ2-7; D gene uncertain. Germline CDR1 SEHNR, CDR2 FQNEAQ (reference sequence). This CDR3 comprises 12 residues. Trimming took off 3 bases at V and 4 bases at J, with 7 bases between the two ends. The CDR3 region is CASSFDPYEQYF. The CDR3 nucleotides read TGTGCCAGCAGCTTCGATCCTTACGAGCAGTACTTC.